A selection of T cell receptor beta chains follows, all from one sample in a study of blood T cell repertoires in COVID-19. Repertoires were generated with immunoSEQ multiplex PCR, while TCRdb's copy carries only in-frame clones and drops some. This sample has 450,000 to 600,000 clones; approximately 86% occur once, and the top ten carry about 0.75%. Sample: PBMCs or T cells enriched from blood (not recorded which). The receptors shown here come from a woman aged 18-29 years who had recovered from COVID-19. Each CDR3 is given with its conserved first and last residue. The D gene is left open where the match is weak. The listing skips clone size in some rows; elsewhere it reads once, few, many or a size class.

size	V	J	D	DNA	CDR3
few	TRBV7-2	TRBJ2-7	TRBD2	TGTGCCAGCAGCTTAGAAGCGGGGCCCCACTACGAGCAGTACTTC	CASSLEAGPHYEQYF
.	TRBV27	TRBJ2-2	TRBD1	TGTGCCAGCAGTCCCTGGGACAGGGCGGGGGAGCTGTTTTTT	CASSPWDRAGELFF
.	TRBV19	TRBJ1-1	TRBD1	TGTGCCAGTAGTATATACGGACAGGGGAAGGGTGAAGCTTTCTTT	CASSIYGQGKGEAFF
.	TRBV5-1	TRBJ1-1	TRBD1	TGCGCCAGCAGCTTGAAACAGGGGATCGACACTGAAGCTTTCTTT	CASSLKQGIDTEAFF
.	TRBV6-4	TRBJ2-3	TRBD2	TGTGCCAGCAGTGAACAGGGACTAGCGGGGGGCGCGCAGTATTTT	CASSEQGLAGGAQYF
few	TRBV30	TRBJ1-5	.	TGTGCCTGGACCGGTGATAGCAATCAGCCCCAGCATTTT	CAWTGDSNQPQHF
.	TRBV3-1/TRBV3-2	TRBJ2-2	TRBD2	TGTGCCAGCAGCCAAGATGGACTAGCGGGGTACACCGGGGAGCTGTTTTTT	CASSQDGLAGYTGELFF
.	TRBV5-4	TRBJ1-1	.	TGTGCCAGCAGCTTGGAGGTACAGGGTGGGAACACTGAAGCTTTCTTT	CASSLEVQGGNTEAFF
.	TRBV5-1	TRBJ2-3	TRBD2	TGCGCCAGCAGCTCGATGACACTAGCGGGGGAGACAGATACGCAGTATTTT	CASSSMTLAGETDTQYF
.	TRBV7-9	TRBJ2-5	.	TGTGCCAGCAGCTTCGGGGGGCTACAAGAGACCCAGTACTTC	CASSFGGLQETQYF
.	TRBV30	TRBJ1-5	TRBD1	TGTGCCTGGAGTCCTCGGACAGGGGCAACACGGCAGCCCCAGCATTTT	CAWSPRTGATRQPQHF
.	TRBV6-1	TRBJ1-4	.	TGTGCCAGCAGTGAGACCCAGGACAGCCCCCCGTTTTTT	CASSETQDSPPFF
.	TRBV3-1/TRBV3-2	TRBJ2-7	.	TGTGCCAGCAGCCCCGGGACAAACTCCTACGAGCAGTACTTC	CASSPGTNSYEQYF
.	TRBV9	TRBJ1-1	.	TGTGCCAGCAGCCCCCAGGCCGAGCGAAGGGGCGGTGAAGCTTTCTTT	CASSPQAERRGGEAFF
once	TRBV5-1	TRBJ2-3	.	TGCGCCAGCAGCTTGGCTCCCACTGCTGCGGAAGATACGCAGTATTTT	CASSLAPTAAEDTQYF
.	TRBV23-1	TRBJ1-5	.	TGCGCCAGCCCAAGCGGGAAGATCAATCAGCCCCAGCATTTT	CASPSGKINQPQHF
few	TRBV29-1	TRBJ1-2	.	TGCAGCGTTGAAACCTTCAGCTATGGCTACACCTTC	CSVETFSYGYTF
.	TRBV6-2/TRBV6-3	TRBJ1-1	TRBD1	TGTGCCAGCAGTGACGGACAGGGTAAAACTGAAGCTTTCTTT	CASSDGQGKTEAFF
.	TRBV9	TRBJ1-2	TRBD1	TGTGCCAGCAGCGTAACTTCGGGACAGACATATGGCTACACCTTC	CASSVTSGQTYGYTF
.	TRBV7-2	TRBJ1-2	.	TGTGCCAGCAGCTTAGCACAGCCCTTAAACTATGGCTACACCTTC	CASSLAQPLNYGYTF
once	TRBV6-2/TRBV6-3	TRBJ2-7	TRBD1	TGTGCCAGCAGTGAGGGAGGACAGGGGGCTCTCCACGAGCAGTACTTC	CASSEGGQGALHEQYF
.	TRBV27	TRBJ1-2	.	TGTGCCAGCAGTCCTAGATGGCTTATCTCCGGGGTAAACCCGGGGGGCTACACCTTC	CASSPRWLISGVNPGGYTF
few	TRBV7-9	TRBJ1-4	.	TGTGCCAGCAGCTTGCGAGAGGCCAAAAATGAAAAACTGTTTTTT	CASSLREAKNEKLFF
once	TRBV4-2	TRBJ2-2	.	TGTGCCAGCAGCCCCCAACAGAACACCGGGGAGCTGTTTTTT	CASSPQQNTGELFF
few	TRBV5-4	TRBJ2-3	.	TGTGCCAGCAGCTTGGGAGGCGGCACAGATACGCAGTATTTT	CASSLGGGTDTQYF
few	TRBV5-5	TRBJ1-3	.	TGTGCCAGCAGCTCCCTTATGGGAGGGAACACCATATATTTT	CASSSLMGGNTIYF
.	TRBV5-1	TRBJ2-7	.	TGCGCCAGCAGCTTGGGTTTCTCCGAGCAGTACTTC	CASSLGFSEQYF
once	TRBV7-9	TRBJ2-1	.	TGTGCCAGCAGCTTAGCGACAGTAGGGCAGTTCTTC	CASSLATVGQFF
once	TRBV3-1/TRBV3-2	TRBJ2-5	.	TGTGCCAGCAGCCAAGGGCGGCACGCGGAGACCCAGTACTTC	CASSQGRHAETQYF
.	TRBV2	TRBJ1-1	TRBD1	TGTGCCAGCATGCGGGGACAGTTTGCGGCTGAAGCTTTCTTT	CASMRGQFAAEAFF
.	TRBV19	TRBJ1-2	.	TGTGCCAGTAGCCAGACCAGGGACTATGGCTACACCTTC	CASSQTRDYGYTF